This T cell receptor (beta chain) is from a study of radiation and T cells in renal cell carcinoma. This table comes from immunoSEQ multiplex PCR, and its TCRdb copy is limited to in-frame clones, with some not included. The sample records around 140,000 clones, less than 85% being singletons. Documented time point: baseline pretreatment blood. Treatment denoted: 15 Gy SBRT to primary tumor, nephrectomy 4 weeks later. Blood was sampled at baseline, 2 weeks and 4 weeks after SBRT. Worth noting for this clone: The antigen is unknown.

V shed 6 bases, J shed 8 bases, and the junction held 9 bases outside the gene matches. The CDR3 length is 14 residues. CDR1 MNHEY and CDR2 SVGAGI come from the germline V gene. Notes on the study in general: Top tumor clonotypes rose in blood 2 weeks post-radiation, then contracted.

The chain has TRBV6-5 and TRBJ1-4, with 7 bases aligning to TRBD1. This TCR derives from a woman aged 45-60 years with renal cell carcinoma. Sample: blood, taken from a patient whose treatment included radiotherapy and nephrectomy. The CDR3 nucleotides are TGTGCCAGCAGACCACAGGGGCGGGTGGAAAAACTGTTTTTT. Protein: CASRPQGRVEKLFF.